This passage covers 13 T cell receptor beta chains from one sample sequenced in a study of shared clonotypes between healthy human individuals. TCRdb's copy holds only in-frame clones and misses some; the assay was immunoSEQ multiplex PCR. This table holds 2,100,000 or so clones, almost 96% found once. Sample: naive CD4+ T cells sorted from blood. The subset was: CD45RA+ positively selected. Every receptor here comes from a man aged 18 to 35 in good health.

The chain is built from TRBV7-8 and TRBJ1-2; TRBD1 might be the D (5 bases). The ends were cut back, 4 bases at V and 0 bases at J, with 12 bases in the middle. Looked up from germline, CDR1 is SGHVS and CDR2 is FQNEAQ. CDR3 length equals 15 residues. The CDR3: CASSSKQAANYGYTF. CDR3 sequence (DNA): TGTGCCAGCAGCTCCAAACAGGCTGCTAACTATGGCTACACCTTC. The full variable domain, rest sourced from reference TRBV7-8 and TRBJ1-2, is GAGVSQSPRYKVAKRGQDVALRCDPISGHVSLFWYQQALGQGPEFLTYFQNEAQLDKSGLPSDRFFAERPEGSVSTLKIQRTQQEDSAVYLCASSSKQAANYGYTFGSGTRLTVV.

The chain has TRBV14 and TRBJ1-1, with a possible D match to TRBD1 (6 bases). The CDR3 spans 15 residues. Between the trimmed V and J ends, which lost 1 base and 6 bases, there was a span of 15 bases. Germline CDR1 reads SGHDN; CDR2 reads FVKESK. The CDR3 sequence: CASSQVTGYRAEAFF. The DNA for the CDR3 is TGTGCCAGCAGCCAAGTTACAGGGTATAGGGCTGAAGCTTTCTTT. The whole variable domain, remainder taken from reference TRBV14 and TRBJ1-1, is EAGVTQFPSHSVIEKGQTVTLRCDPISGHDNLYWYRRVMGKEIKFLLHFVKESKQDESGMPNNRFLAERTGGTYSTLKVQPAELEDSGVYFCASSQVTGYRAEAFFGQGTRLTVV.

This chain uses TRBV5-1 with TRBJ1-5; 7 nucleotides match TRBD1. There are 13 residues in the CDR3. Germline V gene data show CDR1 as SGHRS and CDR2 as YFSETQ. Trimming at V came to 4 bases and at J to 5 bases, leaving 3 bases not matched to a gene. The CDR3: CASSTGTDQPQHF. DNA for the CDR3: TGCGCCAGCAGCACAGGGACAGATCAGCCCCAGCATTTT.

The chain has TRBV6-6 and TRBJ2-3; 9 bases align to TRBD2. After removal of 7 bases from V and 4 bases from J, the junction contained 3 bases not matched to a gene. Germline CDR1 reads MNHNY; CDR2 reads SVGAGI (reference sequence). This CDR3 has 13 amino acids. The CDR3 DNA is TGTGCCAGCAAATTAGCGGGAGCAGATACGCAGTATTTT. Amino acid sequence: CASKLAGADTQYF.

The chain recombines TRBV27 with TRBJ2-7; 7 nucleotides align to TRBD2. CDR3 length: 15 residues. In germline, CDR1 is MNHEY, CDR2 SMNVEV (reference sequence). V trimming: 4 bases; J trimming: 3 bases; junction bases outside the gene matches: 9. In DNA form, the CDR3 reads TGTGCCAGCAGTTCCTGGGAGACTAGCCACTACGAGCAGTACTTC. Protein sequence: CASSSWETSHYEQYF.

V and J are TRBV7-3 and TRBJ2-5; weak D call: TRBD2 (6 bases). Germline V gene data show CDR1 as SGHTA and CDR2 as FQGTGA. The CDR3 sequence is 13 residues long. The ends were cut back, 5 bases at V and 5 bases at J, with 12 bases in the middle. Written as DNA, the CDR3 is TGTGCCAGCAGCCTAGAGGGAGGCGAGACCCAGTACTTC. This translates into CASSLEGGETQYF.

The chain couples TRBV7-8 to TRBJ1-1; D remains unclear. Per the germline V gene, CDR1 is SGHVS and CDR2 is FQNEAQ. The V gene lost 1 base and the J gene lost 10 bases, with 10 bases spanning the gap. CDR3 length: 12 amino acids. CDR3 protein: CASSLVGGGAFF. In DNA, the CDR3 is TGTGCCAGCAGCTTAGTGGGCGGAGGAGCTTTCTTT. The whole variable domain, filled in from reference TRBV7-8 and TRBJ1-1, reads GAGVSQSPRYKVAKRGQDVALRCDPISGHVSLFWYQQALGQGPEFLTYFQNEAQLDKSGLPSDRFFAERPEGSVSTLKIQRTQQEDSAVYLCASSLVGGGAFFGQGTRLTVV.

Points on this clone: Other DNA sequences of this sample code for an identical CDR3. J is TRBJ2-1 and V is TRBV6-5; 7 positions match TRBD2. The CDR3 totals 15 residues. Trimming at V came to 1 base and at J to 1 base, leaving 1 base not matched to a gene. The V gene's germline CDR1 is MNHEY and CDR2 SVGAGI. CDR3 coding DNA: TGTGCCAGCAGTTACTGGCGGGGGTCCTACAATGAGCAGTTCTTC. Translation: CASSYWRGSYNEQFF.

This clone appeared a single time. V is TRBV7-9 and J is TRBJ2-5, with TRBD2 identical over 10 bases. The CDR3 contains 17 residues. Germline assignment: CDR1 SEHNR and CDR2 FQNEAQ (reference sequence). Unmatched junction bases numbered 10, after V lost 3 bases and J lost 3 bases. CDR3 nucleotides: TGTGCCAGCAGCTTGCCTACTAGCGGGACAGTTAAAGAGACCCAGTACTTC. The encoded protein is CASSLPTSGTVKETQYF.

About this clone: This sample also contains other DNA sequences that code for the same CDR3. The rearrangement joins TRBV6-5 to TRBJ2-7; 8 bases match TRBD1. CDR3 length: 14 amino acids. J lost 4 bases, V lost 4 bases, and 6 bases had no gene match. Germline assignment: CDR1 MNHEY and CDR2 SVGAGI. Written as DNA, the CDR3 is TGTGCCAGCAGTTCCGGGACAGGTCGGTACGAGCAGTACTTC. Protein product: CASSSGTGRYEQYF.

The J gene is TRBJ2-3, the V gene TRBV7-2; 7 bases agree with TRBD2. J was trimmed by 1 base and V by 1 base; bases with no gene match: 11. CDR1 SGHTA and CDR2 FQGNSA come from the germline V gene. The length of the CDR3 is 18 residues. CDR3 in amino acids: CASSLVAVRLAGTDTQYF. The DNA of the CDR3 is TGTGCCAGCAGCTTAGTAGCGGTCAGGCTAGCGGGCACAGATACGCAGTATTTT.

This rearrangement joins TRBV10-3 to TRBJ1-2; weak D call: TRBD1 (5 bases). The CDR3 length is 15 residues. In germline, CDR1 is ENHRY, CDR2 SYGVKD. The V end lost 4 bases, the J end lost 0 bases, and 12 bases lay between the germline ends. CDR3 DNA: TGTGCCATCAGTGGGGGCCCGGCTTCTAACTATGGCTACACCTTC. Its protein is CAISGGPASNYGYTF.

This sequence joins TRBV10-3 and TRBJ1-2; 9 bases align to TRBD1. Germline values: CDR1 ENHRY, CDR2 SYGVKD. The CDR3 has 13 residues. The V and J ends lost 7 bases and 5 bases, in that order; junction bases with no gene match: 5. The CDR3: CAINPGQGYGYTF. The CDR3 DNA reads as TGTGCCATCAATCCGGGACAGGGTTATGGCTACACCTTC.